A selection of T cell receptor beta chains follows, all from one sample in a study of blood T cell repertoires in COVID-19. Repertoires were generated with immunoSEQ multiplex PCR, while TCRdb's copy carries only in-frame clones and drops some. This repertoire shows 100,000 to 150,000 clones, around 83% found once; its top ten account for under 4%. Sequenced: PBMCs or T cells enriched from blood (not recorded which). All receptors derive from a woman in her twenties or thirties who had recovered from COVID-19. Each CDR3 is given with its conserved first and last residue. D genes are given only for firm matches. Part of the rows lack a size; the others show once, few, many or a class for expanded clones.

size,J,D,V,length,DNA,CDR3
.,TRBJ2-2,.,TRBV7-3,15,TGTGCCAGCAGCTTATATTCGCGGGGCACCGGGGAGCTGTTTTTT,CASSLYSRGTGELFF
.,TRBJ2-3,.,TRBV11-2,14,TGTGCCAGCAGCTTAGACTCGCCGGGAGATACGCAGTATTTT,CASSLDSPGDTQYF
.,TRBJ2-5,TRBD2,TRBV7-9,16,TGTGCCAGCAGCCCATTGGGACTAGCGAACCAAGAGACCCAGTACTTC,CASSPLGLANQETQYF
.,TRBJ2-5,TRBD1,TRBV2,13,TGTGCCAGCAGGTGGACAGGGGAAGAGACCCAGTACTTC,CASRWTGEETQYF
.,TRBJ1-1,.,TRBV7-9,14,TGTGCCAGCAGCTTTATGCTTACGGGGACTGAAGCTTTCTTT,CASSFMLTGTEAFF
.,TRBJ2-5,TRBD1,TRBV4-3,15,TGCGCCAGCAGCCAGTTTGCAGGGGGCCGAGAGACCCAGTACTTC,CASSQFAGGRETQYF
.,TRBJ1-3,.,TRBV28,15,TGTGCCAGCAGTTCGGGGGGGGTGAACGGAAACACCATATATTTT,CASSSGGVNGNTIYF
.,TRBJ2-7,TRBD1,TRBV19,14,TGTGCCAGTAGTACCCGGGACAGGGTCCACGAGCAGTACTTC,CASSTRDRVHEQYF
.,TRBJ2-7,TRBD1,TRBV19,14,TGTGCCAGTAGTGGGGGACAGGGCCCCTACGAGCAGTACTTC,CASSGGQGPYEQYF
.,TRBJ1-1,.,TRBV29-1,13,TGCAGCGTTGTCCCGCGCTTGAACACTGAAGCTTTCTTT,CSVVPRLNTEAFF
.,TRBJ2-5,TRBD2,TRBV3-1/TRBV3-2,18,TGTGCCAGCAGCCCCCCGGGGACTAGCGGGACAGGTTCGGAGACCCAGTACTTC,CASSPPGTSGTGSETQYF
.,TRBJ2-5,.,TRBV3-1/TRBV3-2,13,TGTGCCAGCAGCCAAGATAGGGGCAGTACCCAGTACTTC,CASSQDRGSTQYF
.,TRBJ2-1,.,TRBV7-3,13,TGTGCCAGCAGCTTAATAACAGGGAGTGAGCAGTTCTTC,CASSLITGSEQFF
.,TRBJ2-2,.,TRBV25-1,16,TGTGCCAGCAGTAAGCAGAACAGGTTTAGCACCGGGGAGCTGTTTTTT,CASSKQNRFSTGELFF
.,TRBJ2-2,TRBD2,TRBV28,17,TGTGCCAGCAGCCGCTCCGGGACTAGCGGACACACCGGGGAGCTGTTTTTT,CASSRSGTSGHTGELFF
.,TRBJ1-2,.,TRBV7-2,19,TGTGCCAGCAGCTTACAGTGGCAGGCCACCCCCCAAGCTAACTATGGCTACACCTTC,CASSLQWQATPQANYGYTF
.,TRBJ2-5,.,TRBV30,11,TGTGCCTGGAGTGTACGGGAGACCCAGTACTTC,CAWSVRETQYF
.,TRBJ2-7,TRBD1,TRBV5-6,15,TGTGCCAGCAGCTCGGGTTGGACAGGCAACTACGAGCAGTACTTC,CASSSGWTGNYEQYF
.,TRBJ1-1,TRBD1,TRBV5-1,15,TGCGCCAGCAGCTTGGACCCCGGGACAGACACTGAAGCTTTCTTT,CASSLDPGTDTEAFF
.,TRBJ1-1,TRBD1,TRBV4-1,16,TGCGCCAGCAGCCCGCCGACAGGGATGAGGAGCACTGAAGCTTTCTTT,CASSPPTGMRSTEAFF
.,TRBJ1-5,.,TRBV3-1/TRBV3-2,15,TGTGCCAGCAGCAAGGGGGACATCCTCAATCAGCCCCAGCATTTT,CASSKGDILNQPQHF
.,TRBJ1-2,.,TRBV2,13,TGTGCCAGCACCGCGCCGCCTAACTATGGCTACACCTTC,CASTAPPNYGYTF
few,TRBJ1-5,.,TRBV4-3,13,TGCGCCAGCAGCCGGCAGGGAGGGCAGCCCCAGCATTTT,CASSRQGGQPQHF
.,TRBJ1-1,TRBD1,TRBV12-3/TRBV12-4,13,TGTGCCAGCAGGAACAGGGGGAATACTGAAGCTTTCTTT,CASRNRGNTEAFF
.,TRBJ2-7,.,TRBV21-1,15,TGTGCCAGCAGCAAGGGTCCAGGGGGAGAGTACGAGCAGTACTTC,CASSKGPGGEYEQYF
.,TRBJ1-5,TRBD1,TRBV6-5,13,TGTGCCAGCAGCCGACAGGGGAATCAGCCCCAGCATTTT,CASSRQGNQPQHF
.,TRBJ1-1,.,TRBV27,12,TGTGCCAGCAGTGCGCCGGGCACTGAAGCTTTCTTT,CASSAPGTEAFF
.,TRBJ1-2,.,TRBV19,15,TGTGCCAGTAGGACCCTAGGTTCTAATAACTATGGCTACACCTTC,CASRTLGSNNYGYTF
.,TRBJ1-2,TRBD1,TRBV24-1,14,TGTGCCACCAGTGGTACGGGACAGGAGTATGGCTACACCTTC,CATSGTGQEYGYTF
.,TRBJ1-5,TRBD1,TRBV20-1,13,TGCAGTGCTAGTCCAGGGGGCGGGCAGCCCCAGCATTTT,CSASPGGGQPQHF
.,TRBJ2-7,TRBD1,TRBV7-9,14,TGTGCCAGCAGCCACAGGGGGTCCCCCTACGAGCAGTACTTC,CASSHRGSPYEQYF
.,TRBJ1-1,.,TRBV6-5,14,TGTGCCAGCAGTTACTCGGCAGGGAGGACTGAAGCTTTCTTT,CASSYSAGRTEAFF
.,TRBJ1-1,.,TRBV7-2,11,TGTGCCAGCACCGTGAACACTGAAGCTTTCTTT,CASTVNTEAFF
.,TRBJ2-7,.,TRBV7-9,12,TGTGCCAGCAGCTTTCAGTCCTACGAGCAGTACTTC,CASSFQSYEQYF
.,TRBJ2-5,TRBD1,TRBV7-3,15,TGTGCCAGCAGCTCAGCAGGGGGCTCTAGAGAGACCCAGTACTTC,CASSSAGGSRETQYF
.,TRBJ1-3,TRBD1,TRBV4-3,16,TGCGCCAGCAGCCAAACGCCGACAGGGATTGGAAACACCATATATTTT,CASSQTPTGIGNTIYF
.,TRBJ2-7,.,TRBV12-3/TRBV12-4,13,TGTGCCAGCAGTCCCTCGCCGAGAAACGAGCAGTACTTC,CASSPSPRNEQYF
.,TRBJ2-7,.,TRBV7-9,14,TGTGCCAGCAGCCCCGGCCGGGGCTCCTACGAGCAGTACTTC,CASSPGRGSYEQYF
.,TRBJ2-1,.,TRBV18,15,TGTGCCAGCTCACCACCAGGGGTACTCTACAATGAGCAGTTCTTC,CASSPPGVLYNEQFF
.,TRBJ1-1,TRBD1,TRBV5-6,13,TGTGCCAGCTCCCCTGGCAGGGGGAGTGAAGCTTTCTTT,CASSPGRGSEAFF
.,TRBJ1-1,TRBD1,TRBV28,13,TGTGCCAGCAGTACCGGGACAGGGAAGAGGGCTTTCTTT,CASSTGTGKRAFF
.,TRBJ2-3,.,TRBV4-2,17,TGTGCCAGCAGCCAAGATCCGTGGCCGTCAGGGTCAGATACGCAGTATTTT,CASSQDPWPSGSDTQYF
few,TRBJ2-1,.,TRBV7-2,18,TGTGCCAGCAGCTTAGCGCGGGGCGGAGGAAGCTCCTACAATGAGCAGTTCTTC,CASSLARGGGSSYNEQFF
.,TRBJ1-6,TRBD1,TRBV6-5,15,TGTGCCAGCAGACCGGCGACAGGGTTGGGTTCACCCCTCCACTTT,CASRPATGLGSPLHF
few,TRBJ2-1,TRBD1,TRBV11-2,18,TGTGCCAGCAGCTTACCTTCCGGGACAGGGGGTACTACGGGTGAGCAGTTCTTC,CASSLPSGTGGTTGEQFF
.,TRBJ1-2,TRBD1,TRBV19,15,TGTGCCAGTAGACGCGACAGGGTCCTAGACTATGGCTACACCTTC,CASRRDRVLDYGYTF
.,TRBJ1-1,.,TRBV12-5,13,TGTGCTAGTGGTTTGGGAGGAGTCACTGAAGCTTTCTTT,CASGLGGVTEAFF
.,TRBJ2-7,.,TRBV29-1,14,TGCAGCGTTGGCGGGGCCTCCCAACCATACGAGCAGTACTTC,CSVGGASQPYEQYF
.,TRBJ2-5,TRBD1,TRBV3-1/TRBV3-2,15,TGTGCCAGCAGCTTCTGGACAGGGGAAAGGGAGACCCAGTACTTC,CASSFWTGERETQYF
.,TRBJ2-6,TRBD1,TRBV28,18,TGTGCCAGCGTTACAGGGGGCCCCCGAAACGAAGGGGCCAACGTCCTGACTTTC,CASVTGGPRNEGANVLTF
once,TRBJ2-7,TRBD2,TRBV9,14,TGTGCCAGCAGCGAGACTAGCGGGAGTATGCAGCAGTACTTC,CASSETSGSMQQYF
.,TRBJ1-1,TRBD1,TRBV7-9,14,TGTGCCAGCAGCACACAGGGGGCTGCCACTGAAGCTTTCTTT,CASSTQGAATEAFF
.,TRBJ1-1,.,TRBV5-4,15,TGTGCCAGCCGACAAGGTGGGGACTTGAACACTGAAGCTTTCTTT,CASRQGGDLNTEAFF
.,TRBJ2-2,TRBD2,TRBV29-1,15,TGCAGCGTTGAAGGGTTAGCGGGAGAGACCGGGGAGCTGTTTTTT,CSVEGLAGETGELFF
.,TRBJ2-6,.,TRBV7-3,15,TGTGCCAGCAGCCCCCGGGTCTCTGGGGCCAACGTCCTGACTTTC,CASSPRVSGANVLTF
.,TRBJ1-4,.,TRBV29-1,14,TGCAGCGTTGCCCCACTTGCAACTAATGAAAAACTGTTTTTT,CSVAPLATNEKLFF
.,TRBJ1-1,.,TRBV6-4,15,TGTGCCAGCAGTGACTCGATTGATGGGAGCACTGAAGCTTTCTTT,CASSDSIDGSTEAFF
.,TRBJ1-2,TRBD1,TRBV5-5,18,TGTGCCAGCAGCCCGACGGACAGGGTATGGCCTTTGAACTATGGCTACACCTTC,CASSPTDRVWPLNYGYTF
.,TRBJ1-5,.,TRBV6-2/TRBV6-3,14,TGTGCCAGCAGTTACCGACAGGTTAATCAGCCCCAGCATTTT,CASSYRQVNQPQHF